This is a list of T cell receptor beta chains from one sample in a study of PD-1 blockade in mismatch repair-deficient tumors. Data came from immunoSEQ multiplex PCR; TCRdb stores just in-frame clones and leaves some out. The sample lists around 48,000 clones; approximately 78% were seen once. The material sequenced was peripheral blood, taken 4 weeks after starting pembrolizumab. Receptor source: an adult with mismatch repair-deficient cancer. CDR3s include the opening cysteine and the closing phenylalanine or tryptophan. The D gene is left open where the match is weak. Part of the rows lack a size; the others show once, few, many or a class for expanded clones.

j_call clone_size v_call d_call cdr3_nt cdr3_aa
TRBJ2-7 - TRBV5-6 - TGTGCCAGCAGCTTCTGGGGCAGTCCCTACGAGCAGTACTTC CASSFWGSPYEQYF
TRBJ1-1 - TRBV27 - TGTGCCAGCAGTTTAAAGATGAACACTGAAGCTTTCTTT CASSLKMNTEAFF
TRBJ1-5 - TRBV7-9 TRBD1 TGTGCCAGCAGCTCGGACAGGGAGCCCCAGCATTTT CASSSDREPQHF
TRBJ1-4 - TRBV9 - TGTGCCAGCAGCGTAACAGGGTTAAATGATGAAAAACTGTTTTTT CASSVTGLNDEKLFF
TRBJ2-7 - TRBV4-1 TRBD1 TGCGCCAGCAGCCCGGGGACAGTAGGCTACGAGCAGTACTTC CASSPGTVGYEQYF
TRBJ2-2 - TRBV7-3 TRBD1 TGTGCCAGCAGCTTAAAAGGGGGCAACACCGGGGAGCTGTTTTTT CASSLKGGNTGELFF
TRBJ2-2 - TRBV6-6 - TGTGCCAGCAGTTATTTGCTAGCGCGCACCGGGGAGCTGTTTTTT CASSYLLARTGELFF
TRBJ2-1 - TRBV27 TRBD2 TGTGCCAGCAGTTCTCGACTAGCGGGAGGTTCGGGTGGAATAAATGAGCAGTTCTTC CASSSRLAGGSGGINEQFF
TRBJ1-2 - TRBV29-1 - TGCAGCGTTGAATCTGGGGAGCACTATGGCTACACCTTC CSVESGEHYGYTF
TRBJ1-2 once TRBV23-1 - TGCGCCAGCAGTCAATGCGCAGTCTATGGCTACACCTTC CASSQCAVYGYTF
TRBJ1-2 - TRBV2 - TGTGCCAGCAGCGCGGGGAGCGTGGCTGGCTACACCTTC CASSAGSVAGYTF
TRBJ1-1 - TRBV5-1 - TGCGCCAGCAGCCAGGATGGGGATGTGAACACTGAAGCTTTCTTT CASSQDGDVNTEAFF
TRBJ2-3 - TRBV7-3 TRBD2 TGTGCCAGCAGCTTAGGGCCAGCGGGAGAGATTGGGGGCACAGATACGCAGTATTTT CASSLGPAGEIGGTDTQYF
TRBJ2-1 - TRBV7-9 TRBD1 TGTGCCAGCAAACGAAGTGGGACAGGTTTCAATGAGCAGTTCTTC CASKRSGTGFNEQFF
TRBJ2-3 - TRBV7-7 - TGTGCTAGCAGCTTAGGCGGGTGGGAGCAAGATACGCAGTATTTT CASSLGGWEQDTQYF
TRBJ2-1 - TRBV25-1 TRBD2 TGTGCCAGCAGGGGGGGACTAGCGGGAGTTGATGAGCAGTTCTTC CASRGGLAGVDEQFF
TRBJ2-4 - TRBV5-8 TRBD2 TGTGCCAGCAGCCGGGGACTAGCGGGAGGATGGGGAAACATTCAGTACTTC CASSRGLAGGWGNIQYF
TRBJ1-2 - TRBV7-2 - TGTGCCAGCAGCCCAATAGGGGGTAACTATGGCTACACCTTC CASSPIGGNYGYTF
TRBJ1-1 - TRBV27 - TGTGCCAGCAGTTTATCGATGGGGTACACTGAAGCTTTCTTT CASSLSMGYTEAFF
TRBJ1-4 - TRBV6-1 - TGTGCCAGCAGTGAAGTAACCATAAATGAAAAACTGTTTTTT CASSEVTINEKLFF
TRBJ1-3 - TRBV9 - TGTGCCAGCAGCGTAGTGGACTTGGGGGAAGGAAACACCATATATTTT CASSVVDLGEGNTIYF
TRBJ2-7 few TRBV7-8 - TGTGCCAGCAGCGGAACGACAAGCGGAACCACCTACGAGCAGTACTTC CASSGTTSGTTYEQYF
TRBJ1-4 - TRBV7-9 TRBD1 TGTGCCAGCAGCTCTCGAGGGGACAGGGTTGAAAAACTGTTTTTT CASSSRGDRVEKLFF
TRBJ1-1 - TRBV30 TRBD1 TGTGCCTGGAGTCGAGCGGGACAGGTGAACACTGAAGCTTTCTTT CAWSRAGQVNTEAFF
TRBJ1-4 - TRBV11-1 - TGTGCCAGCAGCACCGGGGGAGGGCATTACGAAAAACTGTTTTTT CASSTGGGHYEKLFF
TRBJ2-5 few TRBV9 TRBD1 TGTGCCAGCAGCGTAGCGGACAGGGCGGATCGAGAGACCCAGTACTTC CASSVADRADRETQYF
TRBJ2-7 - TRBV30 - TGTGCCTGGAGTCCGACAGGTCCCTACGAGCAGTACTTC CAWSPTGPYEQYF
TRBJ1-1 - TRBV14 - TGTGCCAGCAGCCGAGGGTCCATGAACACTGAAGCTTTCTTT CASSRGSMNTEAFF
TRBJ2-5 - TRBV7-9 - TGTGCCAGCAGCTTAGGACCGGAAGGTAGCCAGTACTTC CASSLGPEGSQYF
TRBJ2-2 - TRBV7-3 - TGTGCCAGCAGCAATTCCGGGCCCACCGGGGAGCTGTTTTTT CASSNSGPTGELFF
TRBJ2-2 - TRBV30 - TGTGCCTGGAGACCAATAGGACAGTCTGGTGGGGAGCTGTTTTTT CAWRPIGQSGGELFF
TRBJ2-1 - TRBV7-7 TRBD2 TGTGCTAGCAGGCCAATACCGGGACTAGCAGTCGGTGAGCAGTTCTTC CASRPIPGLAVGEQFF
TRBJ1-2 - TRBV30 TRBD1 TGTGCCTGGAGGCGGGACAGGGGACGATCTAACTATGGCTACACCTTC CAWRRDRGRSNYGYTF
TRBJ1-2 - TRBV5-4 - TGTGCACGAGTCGGCTACACCTTC CARVGYTF
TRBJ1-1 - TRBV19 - TGTGCCAGTAGTATAGAGGGAAGTGTGACTGAAGCTTTCTTT CASSIEGSVTEAFF
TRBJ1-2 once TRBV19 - TGTGCCAGTAGTATAGAAGCGGGGAACCACTATGGCTACACCTTC CASSIEAGNHYGYTF
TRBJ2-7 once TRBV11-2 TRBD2 TGTGCCAGCAGCTTGGGACTAGCGGGAGGGTACGAGCAGTACTTC CASSLGLAGGYEQYF
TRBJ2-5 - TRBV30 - TGTGCCTGGAGTAGGGATAAAGAGACCCAGTACTTC CAWSRDKETQYF
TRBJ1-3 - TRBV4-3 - TGCGCCAGCAGCCAAGTGAATGGAAACACCATATATTTT CASSQVNGNTIYF
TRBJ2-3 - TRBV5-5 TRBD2 TGTGCCAGCAGCGCGGGGGAATTAAACACAGATACGCAGTATTTT CASSAGELNTDTQYF
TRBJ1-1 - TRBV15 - TGTGCCACCAGCAGAGGCGGGCAGGGAGGGCCTGAAGCTTTCTTT CATSRGGQGGPEAFF
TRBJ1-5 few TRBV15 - TGTGCCACCAGCACTTCAGGGGGCAATCAGCCCCAGCATTTT CATSTSGGNQPQHF
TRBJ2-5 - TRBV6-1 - TGTGCCAGCCGGGACCCCAGGCAGACCCAGTACTTC CASRDPRQTQYF
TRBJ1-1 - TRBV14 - TGTGCCAGCAGCCAAGATCTGGGGGCTGAAGCTTTCTTT CASSQDLGAEAFF
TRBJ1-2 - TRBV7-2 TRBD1 TGTGCCAGCAGCTTCGGAAAGACAGGGGGCATTAACTATGGCTACACCTTC CASSFGKTGGINYGYTF